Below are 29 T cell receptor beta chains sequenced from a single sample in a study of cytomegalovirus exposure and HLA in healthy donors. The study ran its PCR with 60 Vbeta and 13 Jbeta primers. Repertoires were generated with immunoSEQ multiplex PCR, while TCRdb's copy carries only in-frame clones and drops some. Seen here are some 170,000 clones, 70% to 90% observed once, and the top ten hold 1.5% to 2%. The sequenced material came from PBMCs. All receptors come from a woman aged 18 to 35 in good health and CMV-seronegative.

In DNA, the CDR3 is TGTGCCACGGGGGACAGCGCAAAAAACTATGGCTACACCTTC. Translation gives CATGDSAKNYGYTF. The V and J genes are TRBV19 and TRBJ1-2; 7 positions agree with TRBD1. After removal of 10 bases from V and 2 bases from J, the junction contained 10 bases not matched to a gene. Per the germline V gene, CDR1 is LNHDA and CDR2 is SQIVND (reference sequence). The CDR3 contains 14 residues.

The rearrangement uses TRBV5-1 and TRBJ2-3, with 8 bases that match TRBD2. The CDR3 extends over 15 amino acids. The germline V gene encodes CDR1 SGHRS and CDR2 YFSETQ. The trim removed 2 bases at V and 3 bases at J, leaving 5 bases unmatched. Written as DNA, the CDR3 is TGCGCCAGCAGCTTATTAGCGGGGCTTACAGATACGCAGTATTTT. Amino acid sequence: CASSLLAGLTDTQYF. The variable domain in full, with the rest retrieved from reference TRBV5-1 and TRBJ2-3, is KAGVTQTPRYLIKTRGQQVTLSCSPISGHRSVSWYQQTPGQGLQFLFEYFSETQRNKGNFPGRFSGRQFSNSRSEMNVSTLELGDSALYLCASSLLAGLTDTQYFGPGTRLTVL.

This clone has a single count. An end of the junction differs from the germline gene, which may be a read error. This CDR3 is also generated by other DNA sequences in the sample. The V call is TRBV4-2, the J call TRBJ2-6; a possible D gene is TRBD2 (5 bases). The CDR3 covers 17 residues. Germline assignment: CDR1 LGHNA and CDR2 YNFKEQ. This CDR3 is CASSQDSSRAGANVLTF. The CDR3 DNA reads TGTGCCAGTAGCCAAGATTCTTCGCGGGCTGGGGCCAACGTCCTGACTTTC.

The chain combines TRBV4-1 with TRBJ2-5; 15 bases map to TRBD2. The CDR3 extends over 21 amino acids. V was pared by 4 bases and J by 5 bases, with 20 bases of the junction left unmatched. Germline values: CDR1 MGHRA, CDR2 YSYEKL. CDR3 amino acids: CASSRKGGLAGGPGFRETQYF. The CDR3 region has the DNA TGCGCCAGCAGCCGAAAAGGAGGACTAGCGGGGGGGCCAGGGTTTCGGGAGACCCAGTACTTC.

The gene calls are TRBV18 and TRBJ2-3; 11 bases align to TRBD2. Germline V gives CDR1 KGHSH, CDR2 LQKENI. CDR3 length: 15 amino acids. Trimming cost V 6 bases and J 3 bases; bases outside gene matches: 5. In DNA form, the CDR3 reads TGTGCCAGCTCGCCCACTAGCGGGAGTACAGATACGCAGTATTTT. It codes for CASSPTSGSTDTQYF.

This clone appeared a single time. This CDR3 reads CASSQDQGSNTEAFF. The CDR3 nucleotides are TGTGCCAGCAGCCAAGATCAGGGTTCGAACACTGAAGCTTTCTTT. The V call is TRBV4-2, the J call TRBJ1-1; possibly TRBD1 for D (5 bases). The CDR3 runs 15 residues. CDR1 is LGHNA and CDR2 is YNFKEQ in the germline V gene. V was trimmed by 0 bases and J by 1 base, leaving 9 bases between them.

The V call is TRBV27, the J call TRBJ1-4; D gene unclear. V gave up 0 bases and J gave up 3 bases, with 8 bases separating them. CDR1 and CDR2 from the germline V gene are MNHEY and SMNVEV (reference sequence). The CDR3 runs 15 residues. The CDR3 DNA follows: TGTGCCAGCAGTTTATCGGCCGGGGCTAATGAAAAACTGTTTTTT. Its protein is CASSLSAGANEKLFF. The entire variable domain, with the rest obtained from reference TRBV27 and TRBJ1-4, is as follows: EAQVTQNPRYLITVTGKKLTVTCSQNMNHEYMSWYRQDPGLGLRQIYYSMNVEVTDKGDVPEGYKVSRKEKRNFPLILESPSPNQTSLYFCASSLSAGANEKLFFGSGTQLSVL.

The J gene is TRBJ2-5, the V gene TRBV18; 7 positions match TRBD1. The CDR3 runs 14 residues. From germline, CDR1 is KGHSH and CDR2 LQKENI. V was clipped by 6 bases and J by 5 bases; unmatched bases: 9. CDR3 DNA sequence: TGTGCCAGCTCCCCAACAGGGGAACCGGAGACCCAGTACTTC. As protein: CASSPTGEPETQYF.

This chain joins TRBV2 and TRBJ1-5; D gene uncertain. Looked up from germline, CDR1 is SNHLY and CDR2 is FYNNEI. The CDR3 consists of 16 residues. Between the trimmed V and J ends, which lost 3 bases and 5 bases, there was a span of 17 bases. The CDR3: CASSDGRDLRDQPQHF. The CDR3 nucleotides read TGTGCCAGCAGTGATGGTCGGGATCTTCGGGATCAGCCCCAGCATTTT.

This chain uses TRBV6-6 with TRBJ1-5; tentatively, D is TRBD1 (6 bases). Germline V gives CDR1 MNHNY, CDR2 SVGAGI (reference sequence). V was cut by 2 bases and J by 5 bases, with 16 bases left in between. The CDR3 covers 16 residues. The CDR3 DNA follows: TGTGCCAGCAGTTACCCTCCGGCACAGGGCTATCAGCCCCAGCATTTT. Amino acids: CASSYPPAQGYQPQHF.

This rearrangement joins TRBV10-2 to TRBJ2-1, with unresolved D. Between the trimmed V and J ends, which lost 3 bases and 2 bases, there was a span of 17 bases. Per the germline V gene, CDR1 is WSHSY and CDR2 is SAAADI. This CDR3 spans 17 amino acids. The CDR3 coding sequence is TGCGCCAGCAGTGATGCTTTGGGCATCATCCCCTACAATGAGCAGTTCTTC. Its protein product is CASSDALGIIPYNEQFF.

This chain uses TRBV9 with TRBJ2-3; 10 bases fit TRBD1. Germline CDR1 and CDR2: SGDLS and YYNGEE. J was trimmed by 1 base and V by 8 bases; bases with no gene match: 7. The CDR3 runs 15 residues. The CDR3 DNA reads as TGTGCCAGTTCGGACAGGGGGTATGGCACAGATACGCAGTATTTT. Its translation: CASSDRGYGTDTQYF.

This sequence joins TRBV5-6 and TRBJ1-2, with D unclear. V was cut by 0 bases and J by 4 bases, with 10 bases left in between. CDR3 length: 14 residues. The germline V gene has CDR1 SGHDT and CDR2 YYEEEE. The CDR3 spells CASSLGEVRYGYTF. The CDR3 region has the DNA TGTGCCAGCAGCTTGGGGGAGGTCCGCTATGGCTACACCTTC.

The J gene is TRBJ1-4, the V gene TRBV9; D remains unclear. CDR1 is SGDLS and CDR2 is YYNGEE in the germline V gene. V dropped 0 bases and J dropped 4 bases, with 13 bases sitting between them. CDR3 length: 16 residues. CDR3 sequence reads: CASSVEDQRDNEKLFF. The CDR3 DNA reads TGTGCCAGCAGCGTAGAGGACCAGAGGGATAATGAAAAACTGTTTTTT.

CDR3 bases: TGTGCCAGTGGGCCCACTAGCGGGAGGCTCTACGAGCAGTACTTC. Protein: CASGPTSGRLYEQYF. The chain uses TRBV6-5 and TRBJ2-7; 12 positions match TRBD2. This CDR3 region has 15 residues. V lost 9 bases to trimming and J lost 3 bases; unmatched junction nucleotides: 9. Germline lookup yields CDR1 MNHEY and CDR2 SVGAGI.

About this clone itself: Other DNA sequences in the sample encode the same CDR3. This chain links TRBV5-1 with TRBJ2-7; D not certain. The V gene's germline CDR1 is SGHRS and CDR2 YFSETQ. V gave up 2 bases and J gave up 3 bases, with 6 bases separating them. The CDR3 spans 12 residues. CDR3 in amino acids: CASSLDNYEQYF. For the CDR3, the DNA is TGCGCCAGCAGCTTAGACAACTACGAGCAGTACTTC.

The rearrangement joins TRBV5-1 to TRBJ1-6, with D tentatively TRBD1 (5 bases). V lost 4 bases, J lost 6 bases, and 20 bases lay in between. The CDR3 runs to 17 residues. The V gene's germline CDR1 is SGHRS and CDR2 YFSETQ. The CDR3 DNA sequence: TGCGCCAGCAGCGAAAGGACAACCCCAGGGATTAATTCACCCCTCCACTTT. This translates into CASSERTTPGINSPLHF. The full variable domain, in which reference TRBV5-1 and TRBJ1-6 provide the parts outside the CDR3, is KAGVTQTPRYLIKTRGQQVTLSCSPISGHRSVSWYQQTPGQGLQFLFEYFSETQRNKGNFPGRFSGRQFSNSRSEMNVSTLELGDSALYLCASSERTTPGINSPLHFGNGTRLTVT.

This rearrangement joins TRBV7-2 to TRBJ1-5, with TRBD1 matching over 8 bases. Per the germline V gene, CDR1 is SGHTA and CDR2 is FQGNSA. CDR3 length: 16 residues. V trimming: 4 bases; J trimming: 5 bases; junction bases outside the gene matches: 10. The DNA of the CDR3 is TGTGCCAGCAGCTCCCCGGGACAGGTCTTCCATCAGCCCCAGCATTTT. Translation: CASSSPGQVFHQPQHF.

The CDR3 region is CASSSAGLPHEQYF. The CDR3 bases are TGTGCCAGCAGCTCCGCGGGGCTTCCCCACGAGCAGTACTTC. V gene TRBV13 combines with J gene TRBJ2-7; D is perhaps TRBD2 (6 bases). From germline, CDR1 is PRHDT and CDR2 FYEKMQ (reference sequence). The CDR3 totals 14 residues. The ends were cut back, 4 bases at V and 5 bases at J, with 15 bases in the middle.

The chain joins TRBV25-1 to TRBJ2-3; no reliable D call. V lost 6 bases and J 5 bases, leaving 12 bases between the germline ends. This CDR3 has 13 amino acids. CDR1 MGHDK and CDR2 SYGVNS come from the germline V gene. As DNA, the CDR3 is TGTGCCAGCAGGCCCGTTAGAGGAGATACGCAGTATTTT. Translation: CASRPVRGDTQYF.

The CDR3 region has the DNA TGTGCCAGCAGTTTATCCTTCTTCCCCAGGGGCACCGGGGAGCTGTTTTTT. Its protein product is CASSLSFFPRGTGELFF. The chain combines TRBV27 with TRBJ2-2; tentatively, D is TRBD1 (6 bases). CDR3 length: 17 residues. CDR1 is MNHEY, CDR2 SMNVEV, per germline (reference sequence). Trimming pared 0 bases from V and 4 bases from J, leaving 15 bases between.

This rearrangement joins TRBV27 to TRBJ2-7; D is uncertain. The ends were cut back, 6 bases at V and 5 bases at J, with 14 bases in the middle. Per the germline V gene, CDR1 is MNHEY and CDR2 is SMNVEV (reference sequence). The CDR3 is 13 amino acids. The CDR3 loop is CASSTLRKNEQYF. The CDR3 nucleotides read TGTGCCAGCAGCACGCTACGCAAAAACGAGCAGTACTTC.

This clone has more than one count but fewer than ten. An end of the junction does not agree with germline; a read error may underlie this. The chain's CDR3 is CSARLAGISHEQYF. CDR3 DNA sequence: TGCAGCGCTCGACTAGCGGGAATCTCCCACGAGCAGTACTTC. The chain employs TRBV29-1 and TRBJ2-7; 11 bases are a match to TRBD2. The CDR3 is made up of 14 amino acids. Germline V CDR1 and CDR2: SQVTM, ANQGSEA.

The CDR3 sequence is CAWDPPGRAQFF. Written as DNA, the CDR3 is TGTGCCTGGGATCCCCCGGGGAGGGCCCAGTTCTTC. The V and J genes are TRBV30 and TRBJ2-1, with 7 bases lining up with TRBD2. CDR1 GTSNPN and CDR2 SVGIG come from the germline V gene (reference sequence). The CDR3 runs to 12 residues. V shed 5 bases, J shed 13 bases, and the junction held 11 bases outside the gene matches.

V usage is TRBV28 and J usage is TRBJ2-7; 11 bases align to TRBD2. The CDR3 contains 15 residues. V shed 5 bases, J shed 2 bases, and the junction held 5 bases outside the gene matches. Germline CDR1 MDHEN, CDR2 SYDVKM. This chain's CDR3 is CASSPLAGDPYEQYF. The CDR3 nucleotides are TGTGCCAGCAGTCCACTAGCGGGGGATCCCTACGAGCAGTACTTC.

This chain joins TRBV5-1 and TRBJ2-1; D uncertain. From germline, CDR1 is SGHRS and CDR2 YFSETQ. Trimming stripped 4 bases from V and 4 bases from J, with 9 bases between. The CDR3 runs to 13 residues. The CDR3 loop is CASSPRAYNEQFF. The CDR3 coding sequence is TGCGCCAGCAGCCCACGAGCTTACAATGAGCAGTTCTTC.

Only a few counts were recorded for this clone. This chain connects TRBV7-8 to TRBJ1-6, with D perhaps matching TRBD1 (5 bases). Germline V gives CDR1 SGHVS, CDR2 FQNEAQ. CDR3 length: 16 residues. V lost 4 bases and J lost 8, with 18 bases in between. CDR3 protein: CASSSRRGVADSPLHF. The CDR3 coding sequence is TGTGCCAGCAGCTCAAGGCGAGGGGTAGCGGATTCACCCCTCCACTTT.

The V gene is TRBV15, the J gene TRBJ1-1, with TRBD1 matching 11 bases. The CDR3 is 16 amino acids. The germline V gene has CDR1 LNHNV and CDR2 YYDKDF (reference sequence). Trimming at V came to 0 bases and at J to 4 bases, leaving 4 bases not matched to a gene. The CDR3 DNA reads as TGTGCCACCAGCAGAGATCACGGACAGGGGGCCACTGAAGCTTTCTTT. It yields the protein CATSRDHGQGATEAFF.

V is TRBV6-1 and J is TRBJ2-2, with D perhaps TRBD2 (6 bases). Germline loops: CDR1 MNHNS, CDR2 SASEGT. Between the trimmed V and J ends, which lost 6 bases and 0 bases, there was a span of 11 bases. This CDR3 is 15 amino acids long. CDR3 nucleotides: TGTGCCAGCAGGCGGGACGCCGCGAACACCGGGGAGCTGTTTTTT. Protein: CASRRDAANTGELFF.